This TCR beta chain is drawn from a study of CD8 T cells in ankylosing spondylitis. Study-level findings and limits: Disease-linked clones were found to be CD8+ and relatively rare in peripheral blood. Researchers reportedly found disease-linked clones significantly enriched in matched ankylosing spondylitis synovial fluid. In ankylosing spondylitis blood, a motif of several highly homologous TCR beta variants appeared characteristic.

Quantitative 5'-RACE was performed with molecular barcodes, and it yielded the TCR beta libraries. TCRdb passed the 5' RACE reads through MiXCR, listing each CDR3 protein once. This table has hundreds of thousands of distinct CDR3 sequences, roughly 15% appearing once. In this sample, this clonotype turned up a few times. Its antigen is not known. Trimming at V came to 1 base and at J to 15 bases, leaving 7 bases not matched to a gene. This CDR3 is built from 12 residues. Germline V gene lookup returns CDR1 SGHDT and CDR2 YYEEEE. Material for sequencing was blood, either unsorted or a sorted T cell fraction (not recorded which). The receptor was derived from a male donor with ankylosing spondylitis. J is TRBJ2-1 and V is TRBV5-6; 7 bases match TRBD1. This CDR3 is CASSLSRGGLFF. DNA for the CDR3: TGTGCCAGCAGCTTGTCTCGAGGGGGCCTGTTCTTC.